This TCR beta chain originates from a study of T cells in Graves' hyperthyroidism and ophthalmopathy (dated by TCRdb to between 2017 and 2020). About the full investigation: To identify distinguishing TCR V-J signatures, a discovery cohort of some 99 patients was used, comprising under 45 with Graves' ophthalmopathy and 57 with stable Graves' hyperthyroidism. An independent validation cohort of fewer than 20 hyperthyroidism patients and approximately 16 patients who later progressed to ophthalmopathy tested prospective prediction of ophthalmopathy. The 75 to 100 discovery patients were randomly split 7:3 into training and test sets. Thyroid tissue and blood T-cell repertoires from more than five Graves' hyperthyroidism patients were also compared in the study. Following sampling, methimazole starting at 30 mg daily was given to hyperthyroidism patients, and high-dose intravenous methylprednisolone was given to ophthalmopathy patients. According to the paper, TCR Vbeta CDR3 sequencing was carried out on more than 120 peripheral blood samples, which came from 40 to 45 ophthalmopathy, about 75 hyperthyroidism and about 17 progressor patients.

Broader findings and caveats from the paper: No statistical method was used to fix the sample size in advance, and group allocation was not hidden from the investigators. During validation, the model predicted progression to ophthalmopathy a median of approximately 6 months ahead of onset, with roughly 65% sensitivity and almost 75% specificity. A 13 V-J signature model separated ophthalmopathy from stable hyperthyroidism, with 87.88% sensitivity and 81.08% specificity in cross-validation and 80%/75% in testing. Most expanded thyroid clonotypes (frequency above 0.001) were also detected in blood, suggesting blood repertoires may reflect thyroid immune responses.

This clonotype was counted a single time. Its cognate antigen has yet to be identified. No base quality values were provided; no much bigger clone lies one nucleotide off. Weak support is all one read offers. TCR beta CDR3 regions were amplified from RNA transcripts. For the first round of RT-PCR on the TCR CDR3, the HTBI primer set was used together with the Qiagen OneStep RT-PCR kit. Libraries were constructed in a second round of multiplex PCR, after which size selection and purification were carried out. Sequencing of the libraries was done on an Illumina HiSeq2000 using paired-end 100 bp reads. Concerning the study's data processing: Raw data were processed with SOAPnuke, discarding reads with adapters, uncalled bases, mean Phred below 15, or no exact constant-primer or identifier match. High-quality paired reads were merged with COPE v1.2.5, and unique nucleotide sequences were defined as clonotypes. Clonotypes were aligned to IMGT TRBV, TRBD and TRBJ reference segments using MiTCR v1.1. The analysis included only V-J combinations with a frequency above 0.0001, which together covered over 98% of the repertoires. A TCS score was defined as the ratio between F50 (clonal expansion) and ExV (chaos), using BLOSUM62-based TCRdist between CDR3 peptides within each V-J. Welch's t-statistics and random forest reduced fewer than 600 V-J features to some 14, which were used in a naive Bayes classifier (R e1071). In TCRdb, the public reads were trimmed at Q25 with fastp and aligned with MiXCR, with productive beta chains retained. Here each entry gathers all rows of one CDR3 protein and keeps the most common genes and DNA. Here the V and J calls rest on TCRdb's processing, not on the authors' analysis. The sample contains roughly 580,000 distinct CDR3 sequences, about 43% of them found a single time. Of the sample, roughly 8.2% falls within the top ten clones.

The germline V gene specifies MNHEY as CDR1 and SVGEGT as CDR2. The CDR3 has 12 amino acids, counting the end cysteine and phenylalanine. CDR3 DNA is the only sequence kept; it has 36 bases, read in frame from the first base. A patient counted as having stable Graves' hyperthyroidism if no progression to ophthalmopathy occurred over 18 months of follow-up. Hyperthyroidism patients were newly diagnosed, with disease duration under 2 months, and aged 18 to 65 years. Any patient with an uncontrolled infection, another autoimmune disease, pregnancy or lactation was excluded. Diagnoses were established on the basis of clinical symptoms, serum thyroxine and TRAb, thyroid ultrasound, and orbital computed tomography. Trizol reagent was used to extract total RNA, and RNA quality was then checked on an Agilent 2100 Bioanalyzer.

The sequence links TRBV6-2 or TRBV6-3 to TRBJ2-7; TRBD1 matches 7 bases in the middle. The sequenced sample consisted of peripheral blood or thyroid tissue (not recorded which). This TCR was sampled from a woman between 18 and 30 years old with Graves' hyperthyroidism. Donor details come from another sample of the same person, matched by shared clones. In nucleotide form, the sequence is TGTGCTTTGGCGACAGGGACGTTCGAGCAGTACTTC. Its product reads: CALATGTFEQYF.